These T cell receptor beta chains were read from a single sample in a study of T-cell memory formation after mild COVID-19. TCRdb independently ran MiXCR on the 5' RACE reads; one entry per CDR3 protein. The data contain around 300,000 distinct CDR3 sequences, 10% to 15% of them singletons. Sequencing was carried out using PBMCs or a T cell subset sorted from them (not recorded which). Every receptor here comes from a man between 18 and 29 years old who had mild COVID-19 (a few samples of this study predate the infection). Cell type and time point are not known. Each CDR3 is given with its conserved first and last residue. The order of the fields is clone size, V gene, D gene, J gene, CDR3 protein, CDR3 DNA. D genes are given only for firm matches. Clone sizes are given selectively: once, few, many, or a class where the clone is expanded.

clone_size: few; v_call: TRBV7-9; d_call: NA; j_call: TRBJ2-3; cdr3_aa: CASRHGANTQYF; cdr3_nt: TGTGCCAGCAGACATGGAGCCAATACGCAGTATTTT
clone_size: NA; v_call: TRBV27; d_call: TRBD1; j_call: TRBJ1-1; cdr3_aa: CASSLSGQNVEAFF; cdr3_nt: TGTGCCAGCAGTTTATCGGGACAGAACGTTGAAGCTTTCTTT
clone_size: few; v_call: TRBV7-2; d_call: NA; j_call: TRBJ2-1; cdr3_aa: CATAQDYYNEQFF; cdr3_nt: TGTGCCACCGCCCAGGACTACTACAATGAGCAGTTCTTC
clone_size: NA; v_call: TRBV20-1; d_call: TRBD1; j_call: TRBJ1-1; cdr3_aa: CSAGKQGSEAFF; cdr3_nt: TGCAGTGCTGGAAAACAGGGGTCTGAAGCTTTCTTT
clone_size: NA; v_call: TRBV19; d_call: TRBD1; j_call: TRBJ1-1; cdr3_aa: CASSPTGELNTEAFF; cdr3_nt: TGTGCCAGTAGTCCCACAGGGGAGTTGAACACTGAAGCTTTCTTT
clone_size: many; v_call: TRBV24-1; d_call: NA; j_call: TRBJ1-1; cdr3_aa: CATSDKWGSAFF; cdr3_nt: TGTGCCACCAGTGATAAATGGGGGTCAGCTTTCTTT
clone_size: few; v_call: TRBV7-2; d_call: TRBD2; j_call: TRBJ2-5; cdr3_aa: CASSPWDSGGAETQYF; cdr3_nt: TGTGCCAGCAGCCCCTGGGACTCCGGGGGGGCGGAGACCCAGTACTTC
clone_size: NA; v_call: TRBV12-3/TRBV12-4; d_call: TRBD2; j_call: TRBJ2-3; cdr3_aa: CASSNPGLAEFTQYF; cdr3_nt: TGTGCCAGCAGTAACCCGGGACTAGCGGAGTTTACGCAGTATTTT
clone_size: NA; v_call: TRBV6-1; d_call: NA; j_call: TRBJ2-3; cdr3_aa: CASSGKTSSSEYF; cdr3_nt: TGTGCCAGCAGTGGGAAGACTAGTTCTTCCGAGTATTTT
clone_size: NA; v_call: TRBV4-2; d_call: NA; j_call: TRBJ1-5; cdr3_aa: CASSQEDLSNQPQHF; cdr3_nt: TGTGCCAGCAGCCAAGAGGACCTTAGCAATCAGCCCCAGCATTTT
clone_size: many; v_call: TRBV3-1; d_call: NA; j_call: TRBJ1-1; cdr3_aa: CASSQSWQNTEAFF; cdr3_nt: TGTGCCAGCAGCCAATCCTGGCAGAACACTGAAGCTTTCTTT
clone_size: few; v_call: TRBV6-6; d_call: TRBD1; j_call: TRBJ1-2; cdr3_aa: CASSYSGQGAPGGGYTF; cdr3_nt: TGTGCCAGCAGTTACTCTGGACAGGGGGCCCCCGGGGGTGGCTACACCTTC
clone_size: few; v_call: TRBV5-1; d_call: TRBD1; j_call: TRBJ1-1; cdr3_aa: CASRQGANTEAFF; cdr3_nt: TGCGCCAGCCGACAGGGGGCGAACACTGAAGCTTTCTTT
clone_size: NA; v_call: TRBV12-3/TRBV12-4; d_call: NA; j_call: TRBJ2-3; cdr3_aa: CASSENRVTDTQYF; cdr3_nt: TGTGCCAGCAGTGAAAACAGGGTCACAGATACGCAGTATTTT
clone_size: NA; v_call: TRBV27; d_call: NA; j_call: TRBJ1-6; cdr3_aa: CASRLTFGNNSPLHF; cdr3_nt: TGTGCCAGCAGACTTACCTTCGGGAATAATTCACCCCTCCACTTT
clone_size: few; v_call: TRBV20-1; d_call: NA; j_call: TRBJ2-1; cdr3_aa: CSASDRGSAGMQFF; cdr3_nt: TGCAGTGCTAGTGACAGAGGCTCCGCCGGTATGCAGTTCTTC
clone_size: many; v_call: TRBV7-2; d_call: NA; j_call: TRBJ1-6; cdr3_aa: CASSVKGDNSPLHF; cdr3_nt: TGTGCCAGCAGCGTGAAAGGAGACAATTCACCCCTCCACTTT
clone_size: NA; v_call: TRBV5-6; d_call: NA; j_call: TRBJ1-5; cdr3_aa: CASNPLGSNQPQHF; cdr3_nt: TGTGCCAGCAACCCGCTGGGGAGCAATCAGCCCCAGCATTTT
clone_size: many; v_call: TRBV12-3/TRBV12-4; d_call: NA; j_call: TRBJ2-3; cdr3_aa: CASRSDRPPSTDTQYF; cdr3_nt: TGTGCCAGCAGGTCAGACAGGCCACCTAGCACAGATACGCAGTATTTT
clone_size: once; v_call: TRBV29-1; d_call: NA; j_call: TRBJ2-7; cdr3_aa: CSAEGDYEQYF; cdr3_nt: TGCAGCGCCGAGGGCGACTACGAGCAGTACTTC
clone_size: few; v_call: TRBV28; d_call: NA; j_call: TRBJ1-5; cdr3_aa: CASKGSNQPQHF; cdr3_nt: TGTGCCAGCAAGGGTAGCAATCAGCCCCAGCATTTT
clone_size: many; v_call: TRBV7-9; d_call: NA; j_call: TRBJ2-1; cdr3_aa: CASSPPGETYNEQFF; cdr3_nt: TGTGCCAGCAGCCCTCCGGGGGAAACCTACAATGAGCAGTTCTTC
clone_size: few; v_call: TRBV5-1; d_call: NA; j_call: TRBJ2-4; cdr3_aa: CASSLRAPGVKNIQYF; cdr3_nt: TGCGCCAGCAGCTTGAGGGCCCCGGGTGTCAAAAACATTCAGTACTTC
clone_size: NA; v_call: TRBV20-1; d_call: NA; j_call: TRBJ2-5; cdr3_aa: CSAPGGSVETQYF; cdr3_nt: TGCAGTGCTCCCGGGGGTAGCGTGGAGACCCAGTACTTC
clone_size: NA; v_call: TRBV3-1; d_call: NA; j_call: TRBJ1-6; cdr3_aa: CASREARAFSPLHF; cdr3_nt: TGTGCCAGCAGGGAAGCCAGGGCTTTCTCACCCCTCCACTTT
clone_size: NA; v_call: TRBV7-2; d_call: TRBD1; j_call: TRBJ2-4; cdr3_aa: CASRYRDSQYF; cdr3_nt: TGTGCCAGCAGATACCGGGACAGTCAGTACTTC
clone_size: few; v_call: TRBV12-3/TRBV12-4; d_call: NA; j_call: TRBJ2-7; cdr3_aa: CASSGYRSGEQYF; cdr3_nt: TGTGCCAGCAGTGGCTACAGGTCGGGCGAGCAGTACTTC
clone_size: few; v_call: TRBV6-5; d_call: NA; j_call: TRBJ2-7; cdr3_aa: CASSYSRGPSYEQYF; cdr3_nt: TGTGCCAGCAGTTACAGCAGGGGCCCTTCCTACGAGCAGTACTTC
clone_size: NA; v_call: TRBV7-9; d_call: NA; j_call: TRBJ1-1; cdr3_aa: CASSLGVHTEAFF; cdr3_nt: TGTGCCAGCAGCCTCGGGGTTCACACTGAAGCTTTCTTT
clone_size: few; v_call: TRBV12-3/TRBV12-4; d_call: NA; j_call: TRBJ2-7; cdr3_aa: CASSYGGPIYEQYF; cdr3_nt: TGTGCCAGCAGTTACGGGGGGCCAATCTACGAGCAGTACTTC
clone_size: NA; v_call: TRBV6-2/TRBV6-3; d_call: TRBD2; j_call: TRBJ2-1; cdr3_aa: CASSLAGWGYNEQFF; cdr3_nt: TGTGCCAGCAGTCTAGCGGGTTGGGGGTACAATGAGCAGTTCTTC
clone_size: few; v_call: TRBV4-1; d_call: TRBD2; j_call: TRBJ2-3; cdr3_aa: CASSQTPLGGSDTQYF; cdr3_nt: TGCGCCAGCAGCCAAACCCCCCTGGGGGGGTCGGATACGCAGTATTTT
clone_size: NA; v_call: TRBV12-3/TRBV12-4; d_call: NA; j_call: TRBJ2-1; cdr3_aa: CASSPPNNDQFF; cdr3_nt: TGTGCCAGCAGCCCGCCCAACAATGACCAGTTCTTC
clone_size: NA; v_call: TRBV5-4; d_call: NA; j_call: TRBJ1-1; cdr3_aa: CASSPRSTEAFF; cdr3_nt: TGTGCCAGCAGCCCACGGAGCACTGAAGCTTTCTTT
clone_size: NA; v_call: TRBV28; d_call: NA; j_call: TRBJ2-3; cdr3_aa: CATEAEGDTQYF; cdr3_nt: TGTGCCACCGAAGCCGAAGGGGATACGCAGTATTTT
clone_size: NA; v_call: TRBV27; d_call: NA; j_call: TRBJ2-1; cdr3_aa: CASRGGMSSYNEQFF; cdr3_nt: TGTGCCAGCAGAGGGGGTATGAGCTCCTACAATGAGCAGTTCTTC
clone_size: few; v_call: TRBV5-1; d_call: NA; j_call: TRBJ1-1; cdr3_aa: CASSSYLEMNTEAFF; cdr3_nt: TGCGCCAGCAGCTCCTATTTGGAAATGAACACTGAAGCTTTCTTT
clone_size: NA; v_call: TRBV5-6; d_call: NA; j_call: TRBJ2-3; cdr3_aa: CASSLSLEGADTQYF; cdr3_nt: TGTGCCAGCAGCTTATCTCTGGAGGGCGCAGATACGCAGTATTTT
clone_size: NA; v_call: TRBV12-3/TRBV12-4; d_call: NA; j_call: TRBJ2-2; cdr3_aa: CASSPFPTGELFF; cdr3_nt: TGTGCCAGCAGTCCATTCCCCACCGGGGAGCTGTTTTTT
clone_size: NA; v_call: TRBV11-2; d_call: TRBD1; j_call: TRBJ1-1; cdr3_aa: CASSNRQGRVTEAFF; cdr3_nt: TGTGCCAGCAGCAACCGACAGGGAAGGGTTACTGAAGCTTTCTTT
clone_size: many; v_call: TRBV12-3/TRBV12-4; d_call: TRBD1; j_call: TRBJ2-5; cdr3_aa: CASSMTGQGQETQYF; cdr3_nt: TGTGCCAGCAGTATGACCGGACAGGGGCAAGAGACCCAGTACTTC
clone_size: NA; v_call: TRBV28; d_call: NA; j_call: TRBJ2-2; cdr3_aa: CASSYDLLASDSYTGELFF; cdr3_nt: TGTGCCAGCAGCTATGACCTGCTAGCAAGCGATTCATACACCGGGGAGCTGTTTTTT
clone_size: NA; v_call: TRBV5-1; d_call: NA; j_call: TRBJ1-1; cdr3_aa: CASSLWEGEVNTEAFF; cdr3_nt: TGCGCCAGCAGCTTGTGGGAGGGGGAAGTGAACACTGAAGCTTTCTTT
clone_size: few; v_call: TRBV11-2; d_call: NA; j_call: TRBJ1-3; cdr3_aa: CASSSHPRRSSGNTIYF; cdr3_nt: TGTGCCAGCAGCTCACATCCCAGGCGCAGCTCTGGAAACACCATATATTTT
clone_size: few; v_call: TRBV7-9; d_call: NA; j_call: TRBJ1-5; cdr3_aa: CASSFGGNNQPQHF; cdr3_nt: TGTGCCAGCAGCTTCGGTGGAAACAATCAGCCCCAGCATTTT
clone_size: few; v_call: TRBV14; d_call: NA; j_call: TRBJ2-3; cdr3_aa: CASSQSGMNTQYF; cdr3_nt: TGTGCCAGCAGCCAGTCAGGGATGAATACGCAGTATTTT
clone_size: few; v_call: TRBV10-3; d_call: NA; j_call: TRBJ1-6; cdr3_aa: CATFGGMGGNSPLHF; cdr3_nt: TGTGCCACCTTCGGGGGCATGGGGGGTAATTCACCCCTCCACTTT
clone_size: NA; v_call: TRBV5-6; d_call: NA; j_call: TRBJ2-1; cdr3_aa: CASSFRDWMNQNEQFF; cdr3_nt: TGTGCCAGCAGCTTCCGGGACTGGATGAACCAGAATGAGCAGTTCTTC
clone_size: few; v_call: TRBV5-1; d_call: TRBD1; j_call: TRBJ2-5; cdr3_aa: CASSVKTGTEETQYF; cdr3_nt: TGCGCCAGCAGCGTAAAAACCGGGACAGAAGAGACCCAGTACTTC
clone_size: few; v_call: TRBV25-1; d_call: NA; j_call: TRBJ1-1; cdr3_aa: CASSESGGAEAFF; cdr3_nt: TGTGCCAGCAGTGAATCGGGGGGTGCTGAAGCTTTCTTT
clone_size: few; v_call: TRBV4-1; d_call: NA; j_call: TRBJ2-1; cdr3_aa: CASSQDLGNEQFF; cdr3_nt: TGCGCCAGCAGCCAAGATCTAGGCAATGAGCAGTTCTTC
clone_size: NA; v_call: TRBV12-3/TRBV12-4; d_call: NA; j_call: TRBJ1-2; cdr3_aa: CASSLGWRGYTF; cdr3_nt: TGTGCCAGCAGTTTAGGCTGGCGGGGCTACACCTTC
clone_size: NA; v_call: TRBV27; d_call: NA; j_call: TRBJ1-1; cdr3_aa: CASLPPGGGNTEAFF; cdr3_nt: TGTGCCAGCCTACCCCCGGGCGGGGGCAACACTGAAGCTTTCTTT
clone_size: few; v_call: TRBV7-6; d_call: NA; j_call: TRBJ2-1; cdr3_aa: CASSLDPLDEQFF; cdr3_nt: TGTGCCAGCAGCTTAGATCCACTGGATGAGCAGTTCTTC
clone_size: few; v_call: TRBV2; d_call: NA; j_call: TRBJ1-6; cdr3_aa: CASRRGPLHF; cdr3_nt: TGTGCCAGCAGAAGGGGACCCCTCCACTTT
clone_size: NA; v_call: TRBV11-2; d_call: TRBD2; j_call: TRBJ2-3; cdr3_aa: CASSSRGDPDTQYF; cdr3_nt: TGTGCCAGCAGCTCCCGGGGGGACCCCGATACGCAGTATTTT
clone_size: NA; v_call: TRBV29-1; d_call: NA; j_call: TRBJ2-5; cdr3_aa: CSVVSWGDQETQYF; cdr3_nt: TGCAGCGTTGTATCTTGGGGGGATCAAGAGACCCAGTACTTC
clone_size: NA; v_call: TRBV20-1; d_call: NA; j_call: TRBJ1-1; cdr3_aa: CSANSGSFEAFF; cdr3_nt: TGCAGTGCTAACTCCGGGTCCTTTGAAGCTTTCTTT
clone_size: NA; v_call: TRBV9; d_call: TRBD1; j_call: TRBJ1-5; cdr3_aa: CASSLTGTENQPQHF; cdr3_nt: TGTGCCAGCAGCTTAACCGGGACAGAGAATCAGCCCCAGCATTTT